Detailed here is one T cell receptor (beta chain). This clone was counted a few times. No antigen is known for it. The sample holds no much larger clone one base away, and base qualities are not on file. The CDR1 and CDR2 encoded by the germline V gene are MNHEY and SVGAGI. The junction shows trimming of 7 bases on V and 1 base on J, plus 16 bases between the germline ends. The CDR3 spans 15 residues, from the cysteine through the phenylalanine. CDR3 DNA only is kept here, 45 bases in frame from base 1. These data are taken from a study of blood T cell repertoires in COVID-19 (dated by TCRdb to 2019 to 2021). Background for the entire study: Samples covering the acute and convalescent phases of COVID-19 were provided by collaborators in the United States, Italy and Spain. The samples were drawn from the first 160 participants of the ongoing ImmuneRACE study and from some 1,300 subjects provided by 6 global collaborators. The sample metadata nearly always contained a de-identified subject ID, COVID-19 status, age in years and sex. The material from the prospective study consisted of cDNA or gDNA derived from T cells, B-cell-depleted T cells, or PBMCs. The repertoires were made available in a free public database intended to serve as a resource for research on the immune response to SARS-CoV-2. Where available, HLA class I and class II types were taken from metadata supplied by the sample provider and were not determined by assay-based typing. Deeply sampled blood TCRbeta repertoires from subjects exposed to, actively infected with, or recovered from COVID-19 were included in the dataset. Results and caveats for the whole study, not just this receptor: Clinical and demographic metadata were provided uncurated, with the amount varying by source and participant.

TCRbeta CDR3 regions were amplified from genomic DNA using the immunoSEQ Assay, a bias-controlled multiplex PCR. In the source study's methods: The number of nucleated cells in each sample was estimated by amplification of reference gene primers within the assay. To quantify the absolute abundance of each unique TCRbeta CDR3 rearrangement, sequence reads were collapsed and filtered. For each sample, productive Simpson clonality was calculated as the square root of Simpson's diversity index across productive rearrangements. In TCRdb, the immuneACCESS table is reduced to in-frame sequences with V and J assigned. These tables do not hold every clone; where another copy was compared, an unresolved V gene accounts for under half, and the others remain unexplained. V and J calls and clone size follow that table, whereas D and trimming were derived from the DNA. This sample gives nearly 85,000 clones in total; more than 70% of them show up just once. The top ten hold over 15% of the sample.

Whole blood was collected in K2EDTA tubes by collaborating institutions according to the institutions' own protocols. For TCRbeta analysis, collaborators shipped samples in one of three forms: frozen whole blood, isolated PBMCs, or DNA extracted from either of those sample types. The chain joins TRBV6-5 to TRBJ1-2; TRBD1 is a possible D gene, resting on 5 matching bases. Sequencing was done on a sample of peripheral blood. The TCR originated in a woman aged 55-75 years with acute or convalescent COVID-19. The DNA reads TGTGCCAGCAAGTCGGGTAGGGGACTTAACTATGGCTACACCTTC. Its amino acids are CASKSGRGLNYGYTF.